Listed below are T cell receptor beta chains from one sample, sequenced in a study of shared clonotypes between healthy human individuals. Produced via immunoSEQ multiplex PCR; TCRdb's table is partial and in-frame only. Of millions of clones listed, 85% to 95% were seen once; the top ten hold 0.11% to 0.15%. Sequencing was done on a sample of naive CD4+ T cells sorted from blood. These receptors originate from a man aged 18 to 30 in good health. Both conserved end residues are part of each CDR3. Fields, in order: J gene, V gene, clone size, D gene, CDR3 protein, CDR3 DNA. D genes are given only for firm matches. A clone size is listed for some rows: how often the clone was seen (once, few, many), or a class if it is expanded.

J gene: TRBJ2-1; V gene: TRBV5-1; clone size: .; D gene: .; CDR3 protein: CASSLRGTGRVGDEQFF; CDR3 DNA: TGCGCCAGCAGCTTGCGGGGGACCGGGCGCGTCGGCGATGAGCAGTTCTTC
J gene: TRBJ2-7; V gene: TRBV5-1; clone size: .; D gene: .; CDR3 protein: CASSLDGGAPYEQYF; CDR3 DNA: TGCGCCAGCAGCTTGGACGGGGGCGCACCCTACGAGCAGTACTTC
J gene: TRBJ1-6; V gene: TRBV7-2; clone size: .; D gene: .; CDR3 protein: CASSLIGSPLHF; CDR3 DNA: TGTGCCAGCAGCTTAATAGGCTCACCCCTCCACTTT
J gene: TRBJ2-7; V gene: TRBV27; clone size: .; D gene: TRBD1; CDR3 protein: CASSFGDRGLGEQYF; CDR3 DNA: TGTGCCAGCAGTTTTGGGGACAGGGGGCTAGGAGAGCAGTACTTC
J gene: TRBJ2-3; V gene: TRBV9; clone size: once; D gene: .; CDR3 protein: CASSPILSTDTQYF; CDR3 DNA: TGTGCCAGCAGCCCCATCCTTAGCACAGATACGCAGTATTTT
J gene: TRBJ2-5; V gene: TRBV30; clone size: .; D gene: .; CDR3 protein: CAWSGRVGKETQYF; CDR3 DNA: TGTGCCTGGAGTGGACGCGTTGGGAAAGAGACCCAGTACTTC
J gene: TRBJ1-3; V gene: TRBV2; clone size: .; D gene: .; CDR3 protein: CASRETGSGNTIYF; CDR3 DNA: TGTGCCAGCAGAGAGACAGGCTCTGGAAACACCATATATTTT
J gene: TRBJ2-1; V gene: TRBV10-3; clone size: once; D gene: TRBD2; CDR3 protein: CAISESPGAGGPYNEQFF; CDR3 DNA: TGTGCCATCAGTGAGTCCCCGGGGGCGGGAGGTCCCTACAATGAGCAGTTCTTC
J gene: TRBJ1-5; V gene: TRBV5-6; clone size: once; D gene: .; CDR3 protein: CASSLLGAQPQHF; CDR3 DNA: TGTGCCAGCAGCTTGTTAGGGGCCCAGCCCCAGCATTTT
J gene: TRBJ1-6; V gene: TRBV6-4; clone size: .; D gene: TRBD1; CDR3 protein: CASSIGTVNSPLHF; CDR3 DNA: TGTGCCAGCAGTATCGGGACAGTTAATTCACCCCTCCACTTT
J gene: TRBJ2-1; V gene: TRBV19; clone size: once; D gene: .; CDR3 protein: CASSPRDTKYNEQFF; CDR3 DNA: TGTGCCAGTAGTCCACGGGACACGAAATACAATGAGCAGTTCTTC
J gene: TRBJ2-7; V gene: TRBV7-9; clone size: .; D gene: TRBD2; CDR3 protein: CASSFLAGTSYEQYF; CDR3 DNA: TGTGCCAGCAGTTTTCTAGCGGGGACCTCCTACGAGCAGTACTTC
J gene: TRBJ2-3; V gene: TRBV7-2; clone size: .; D gene: .; CDR3 protein: CASSTAWFLTDTQYF; CDR3 DNA: TGTGCCAGCAGCACCGCCTGGTTCCTCACAGATACGCAGTATTTT
J gene: TRBJ1-2; V gene: TRBV6-5; clone size: .; D gene: TRBD1; CDR3 protein: CASSYSDTGGYGYTF; CDR3 DNA: TGTGCCAGCAGTTACTCAGATACAGGGGGTTATGGCTACACCTTC
J gene: TRBJ2-7; V gene: TRBV6-6; clone size: .; D gene: .; CDR3 protein: CASSSLPYYEQYF; CDR3 DNA: TGTGCCAGCTCTTCCCTACCGTACTACGAGCAGTACTTC
J gene: TRBJ2-7; V gene: TRBV27; clone size: .; D gene: TRBD1; CDR3 protein: CASARGQISSYEQYF; CDR3 DNA: TGTGCCAGCGCCCGGGGACAGATAAGCTCCTACGAGCAGTACTTC
J gene: TRBJ2-7; V gene: TRBV9; clone size: once; D gene: TRBD2; CDR3 protein: CASSVGTSGRYEQYF; CDR3 DNA: TGTGCCAGCAGCGTAGGCACTAGCGGGCGCTACGAGCAGTACTTC
J gene: TRBJ1-1; V gene: TRBV6-5; clone size: .; D gene: .; CDR3 protein: CASSPSMNTEAFF; CDR3 DNA: TGTGCCAGCAGCCCTTCTATGAACACTGAAGCTTTCTTT
J gene: TRBJ1-4; V gene: TRBV30; clone size: .; D gene: TRBD1; CDR3 protein: CAWSPGGKLFF; CDR3 DNA: TGTGCCTGGAGTCCAGGGGGAAAACTGTTTTTT
J gene: TRBJ2-7; V gene: TRBV5-1; clone size: .; D gene: TRBD1; CDR3 protein: CASSLATGTGVYEQYF; CDR3 DNA: TGCGCCAGCAGCTTGGCCACCGGGACAGGGGTCTACGAGCAGTACTTC
J gene: TRBJ2-5; V gene: TRBV10-3; clone size: .; D gene: .; CDR3 protein: CAISSSEETQYF; CDR3 DNA: TGTGCCATCTCTTCCTCTGAAGAGACCCAGTACTTC
J gene: TRBJ2-7; V gene: TRBV7-3; clone size: .; D gene: TRBD1; CDR3 protein: CASSLTGTASYEQYF; CDR3 DNA: TGTGCCAGCAGCTTAACGGGGACAGCCTCCTACGAGCAGTACTTC
J gene: TRBJ1-1; V gene: TRBV5-1; clone size: .; D gene: TRBD1; CDR3 protein: CASSLGWDSSTEAFF; CDR3 DNA: TGCGCCAGCAGCTTGGGGTGGGACAGTTCAACTGAAGCTTTCTTT
J gene: TRBJ1-4; V gene: TRBV10-2; clone size: .; D gene: .; CDR3 protein: CASSDGRSNEKLFF; CDR3 DNA: TGCGCCAGCAGTGACGGAAGATCTAATGAAAAACTGTTTTTT
J gene: TRBJ2-5; V gene: TRBV11-2; clone size: .; D gene: .; CDR3 protein: CASSLGAIQETQYF; CDR3 DNA: TGTGCCAGCAGCTTAGGGGCCATCCAAGAGACCCAGTACTTC
J gene: TRBJ2-5; V gene: TRBV7-2; clone size: .; D gene: .; CDR3 protein: CASSPGGGTQYF; CDR3 DNA: TGTGCCAGCAGCCCAGGAGGGGGAACCCAGTACTTC